Listed below are T cell receptor beta chains from one sample, sequenced in a study of T cell responses to AZD1222 COVID-19 vaccine. Libraries were prepared by immunoSEQ multiplex PCR; TCRdb keeps only in-frame clonotypes and omits some of them. Seen here are roughly 100,000 clones, about 91% observed once, and the top ten hold 35% to 55%. Sequenced here: peripheral blood, sampled 28 days after the second AZD1222 dose. The receptors were sampled from an adult who received the AZD1222 COVID-19 vaccine. The CDR3 runs from the conserved cysteine through the conserved F or W. Fields, in order: D gene, V gene, J gene, clone size, CDR3 DNA, CDR3 protein. A D gene is named only where the DNA matches it firmly. Some rows have no size entry. The others give once, few or many, or a class for an expanded clone.

-	TRBV10-3	TRBJ2-7	-	TGTGCCATCAGTGACGGAGGGAGGCAGTACGAGCAGTACTTC	CAISDGGRQYEQYF
-	TRBV28	TRBJ2-7	-	TGTGCCAGCAGCCTGCAGTGGTCGCGGGAGCAGTACTTC	CASSLQWSREQYF
TRBD2	TRBV10-3	TRBJ2-1	-	TGTGCCACAGGGGGGGGACTAGCGGGGTACAATGAGCAGTTCTTC	CATGGGLAGYNEQFF
-	TRBV18	TRBJ1-1	-	TGTGCCAGCTCACCACAGAGTTTGAACACTGAAGCTTTCTTT	CASSPQSLNTEAFF
-	TRBV9	TRBJ2-7	-	TGTGCCAGCAGCGTAGAACCCCTCACAACTCGGGAGCAGTACTTC	CASSVEPLTTREQYF
-	TRBV18	TRBJ1-4	once	TGTGCCAGCTCACCACTGGATCTTTCACGAGGTGAAAAACTGTTTTTT	CASSPLDLSRGEKLFF
TRBD2	TRBV7-8	TRBJ2-7	-	TGTGCCAGCAGCTCTCGACTAGCGGGAGCAAACGAGCAGTACTTC	CASSSRLAGANEQYF
TRBD2	TRBV18	TRBJ2-1	once	TGTGCCAGCTCTCCATTCCTAGCGGCTAGCTCCTACAATGAGCAGTTCTTC	CASSPFLAASSYNEQFF
-	TRBV11-2	TRBJ1-3	-	TGTGCCAGCAGCGCCGAGGGAGCGGCTGGAAACACCATATATTTT	CASSAEGAAGNTIYF
-	TRBV19	TRBJ2-1	-	TGTGCCAGTAAAGAAGCCCACGTCTCCTACAATGAGCAGTTCTTC	CASKEAHVSYNEQFF
-	TRBV19	TRBJ1-1	-	TGTGCCAGTAGTATAGTGACCAGGAACACTGAAGCTTTCTTT	CASSIVTRNTEAFF
-	TRBV5-1	TRBJ1-1	-	TGCGCCAGCAGTACCGGGAACACTGAAGCTTTCTTT	CASSTGNTEAFF
TRBD2	TRBV7-9	TRBJ2-5	-	TGTGCCAGCGCTCTAGCGGGAGGGCAGGAGACCCAGTACTTC	CASALAGGQETQYF
TRBD1	TRBV28	TRBJ1-2	-	TGTGCCAGCAGTTCAAGCCAGGGGGTGGGTGGCTACACCTTC	CASSSSQGVGGYTF
-	TRBV19	TRBJ1-5	-	TGTGCCAGTAGTATGGCGGGTACTGGCAATCAGCCCCAGCATTTT	CASSMAGTGNQPQHF
-	TRBV15	TRBJ2-2	-	TGTGCCACCAGCAGAGGCCGTGAGAACACCGGGGAGCTGTTTTTT	CATSRGRENTGELFF
-	TRBV6-5	TRBJ1-5	-	TGTGCCAGCAGGGCCTTGAGCCAGCCCCAGCATTTT	CASRALSQPQHF
-	TRBV6-5	TRBJ2-7	-	TGTGCCAGCACTAACGACAGGTCGAGAGAGCAGTACTTC	CASTNDRSREQYF
-	TRBV28	TRBJ2-2	-	TGTGCCAGCAGTTTGGGGACGGTGAACACCGGGGAGCTGTTTTTT	CASSLGTVNTGELFF
-	TRBV6-5	TRBJ2-1	-	TGTGCCAGCAGGTATGCGCAGCGGAGGAAGGAGCAGTTCTTC	CASRYAQRRKEQFF
-	TRBV12-1	TRBJ2-7	-	TGTGCCAGCACCAAGCTGGGGCTGGGCGAGCAGTACTTC	CASTKLGLGEQYF
-	TRBV30	TRBJ1-1	-	TGTGCCTGGAGTGTTAAAGGGAACACTGAAGCTTTCTTT	CAWSVKGNTEAFF